These 13 T cell receptor beta chains were all obtained from the same sample, sequenced in a study of T cells in Graves' hyperthyroidism and ophthalmopathy. Using RNA transcripts as the source, TCR beta CDR3 regions were amplified. First-round RT-PCR with HTBI primers amplified the TCR CDR3 region. One entry per CDR3 protein results from TCRdb running MiXCR on the multiplex PCR reads. The sample yields roughly 520,000 distinct CDR3 sequences, less than 25% seen once. The specimen was blood. These receptors were collected from a woman aged 30 to 39 with Graves' ophthalmopathy.

The V and J genes are TRBV5-1 and TRBJ2-2; TRBD2 agrees at 12 bases. CDR3 size: 15 residues. V was pared by 4 bases and J by 10 bases, with 8 bases of the junction left unmatched. Germline-derived CDR1 and CDR2 are SGHRS and YFSETQ. CDR3 nucleotide sequence: TGCGCCAGCAGCGCGATGACTAGCGGGAGTCAGGAGCTGTTTTTT. Protein product: CASSAMTSGSQELFF.

This clonotype was observed once. The chain couples TRBV28 to TRBJ1-5; 7 bases map to TRBD1. The CDR3 extends over 12 amino acids. The V and J ends lost 6 bases and 7 bases, in that order; junction bases with no gene match: 3. Germline CDR1 reads MDHEN; CDR2 reads SYDVKM. In DNA form, the CDR3 reads TGTGCCAGCAGCGACAGGGTCCAGCCCCAGCATTTT. This translates into CASSDRVQPQHF.

This clonotype was observed many times. DNA of the CDR3: TGTGCCAGCAGTGAGCGGGAGAATCAGCCCCAGCATTTT. Its translation is CASSERENQPQHF. This rearrangement joins TRBV6-1 to TRBJ1-5; no definite D call. Germline CDR1 MNHNS, CDR2 SASEGT. This CDR3 comprises 13 residues. With 3 bases removed from V and 4 bases from J, the gap between germline ends came to 7 bases.

This clonotype was found many times. The gene calls are TRBV29-1 and TRBJ1-2; D ambiguous. V gave up 1 base and J gave up 7 bases, with 10 bases separating them. CDR1 is SQVTM, CDR2 ANQGSEA, per germline. The CDR3 is made up of 12 amino acids. The CDR3 region has the DNA TGCAGCGTTGAAGTTGAGGTTCGTGGCTACACCTTC. This sequence encodes CSVEVEVRGYTF.

This clonotype was observed a few times. The chain is built from TRBV6-5 and TRBJ2-7; D uncertain. Germline lookup yields CDR1 MNHEY and CDR2 SVGAGI. V shed 2 bases and J shed 1 base, with 6 bases lying between them. CDR3 length equals 13 residues. The CDR3 DNA is TGTGCCAGCAGTTACGCAGAATCCTACGAGCAGTACTTC. This sequence encodes CASSYAESYEQYF.

This clonotype was seen many times. This chain joins TRBV7-9 and TRBJ1-1, with no clear D. This CDR3 has 12 amino acids. Germline CDR1 is SEHNR and CDR2 is FQNEAQ (reference sequence). The V end was cut by 6 bases, the J end by 5 bases, with 10 bases between. CDR3 in DNA: TGTGCCAGCAGTTTATCAGGAACTGAAGCTTTCTTT. This translates into CASSLSGTEAFF.

This clonotype has ten or more counts. The genes are TRBV7-8 and TRBJ2-7; possible D gene TRBD2, 5 bases. The CDR3 runs 14 residues. Trimming left V 5 bases short and J 2 bases short, with 13 bases between. Germline CDR1 SGHVS, CDR2 FQNEAQ. The chain's CDR3 is CASSLGLDAYEQYF. DNA for the CDR3: TGTGCCAGCAGCCTCGGACTCGACGCCTACGAGCAGTACTTC.

This clonotype was detected ten times or more. V usage is TRBV5-1 and J usage is TRBJ1-1; TRBD1 matches 10 bases. Germline loops: CDR1 SGHRS, CDR2 YFSETQ. There are 15 residues in the CDR3. Trimming at V came to 3 bases and at J to 3 bases, leaving 5 bases not matched to a gene. The CDR3 bases are TGCGCCAGCAGCTGGGGACAGGGGACGGACACTGAAGCTTTCTTT. Amino acids: CASSWGQGTDTEAFF.

This clonotype has more than one count but fewer than ten. The rearrangement links TRBV10-3 to TRBJ1-6; TRBD1 is a possible D gene (6 bases). The CDR3 covers 14 residues. Trimming removed 3 bases from V and 7 bases from J, with 10 bases in between. Germline lookup yields CDR1 ENHRY and CDR2 SYGVKD. The CDR3 DNA is TGTGCCATCAGTGATTGGCAGGGGAATTCACCCCTCCACTTT. Translating gives CAISDWQGNSPLHF.

This clonotype occurred many times. The V gene is TRBV30, the J gene TRBJ1-2, with D perhaps matching TRBD1 (5 bases). V lost 0 bases and J 8 bases, leaving 10 bases between the germline ends. The CDR3 consists of 12 residues. CDR1 and CDR2 (germline): GTSNPN, SVGIG (reference sequence). This CDR3 reads CAWSVLTAGYTF. The CDR3 DNA sequence: TGTGCCTGGAGTGTACTGACAGCCGGCTACACCTTC.

This clonotype was detected many times. The CDR3 is CASSLSWGAGGDTQYF. The CDR3 DNA reads as TGTGCCAGCAGTTTATCGTGGGGGGCCGGGGGAGATACGCAGTATTTT. V gene TRBV27 combines with J gene TRBJ2-3; D may match TRBD1 or TRBD2 (6 bases each). Trimming took 0 bases from V and 5 from J, leaving 15 bases between them. Germline V gene lookup returns CDR1 MNHEY and CDR2 SMNVEV (reference sequence). CDR3 size: 16 residues.

This clonotype was counted ten times or more. V and J are TRBV6-2 or TRBV6-3 and TRBJ2-3; 8 bases fit TRBD1. The V segment lost 2 bases and the J segment 5 bases; nucleotides outside the gene matches: 12. The CDR3 extends over 17 amino acids. CDR1 is MNHEY, CDR2 SVGEGT, per germline. The CDR3 here is CASSYARAGQGQDTQYF. The CDR3 DNA reads as TGTGCCAGCAGTTACGCGCGAGCCGGACAGGGACAAGATACGCAGTATTTT.

This chain connects TRBV2 to TRBJ2-7; D not certain. CDR1 and CDR2 from the germline V gene are SNHLY and FYNNEI. The CDR3 contains 15 residues. V was shortened by 6 bases and J by 4 bases, with 19 bases between the two germline ends. The CDR3 nucleotides are TGTGCCAGCAGATTCAGCGCCCAAGATATGTACGAGCAGTACTTC. Its protein is CASRFSAQDMYEQYF. Supplemented by reference TRBV2 and TRBJ2-7, the full variable domain reads EPEVTQTPSHQVTQMGQEVILRCVPISNHLYFYWYRQILGQKVEFLVSFYNNEISEKSEIFDDQFSVERPDGSNFTLKIRSTKLEDSAMYFCASRFSAQDMYEQYFGPGTRLTVT.